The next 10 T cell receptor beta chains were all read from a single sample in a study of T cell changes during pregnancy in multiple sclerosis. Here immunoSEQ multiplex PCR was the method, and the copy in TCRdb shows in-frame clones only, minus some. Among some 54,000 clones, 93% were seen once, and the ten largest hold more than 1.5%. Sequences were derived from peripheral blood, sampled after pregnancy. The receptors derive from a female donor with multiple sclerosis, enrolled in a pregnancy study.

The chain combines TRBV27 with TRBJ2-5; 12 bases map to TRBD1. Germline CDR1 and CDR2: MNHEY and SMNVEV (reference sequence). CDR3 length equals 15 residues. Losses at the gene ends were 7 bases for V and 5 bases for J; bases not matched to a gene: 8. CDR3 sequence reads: CASTSGTGGRETQYF. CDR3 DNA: TGTGCCAGCACCAGCGGGACAGGGGGCCGGGAGACCCAGTACTTC.

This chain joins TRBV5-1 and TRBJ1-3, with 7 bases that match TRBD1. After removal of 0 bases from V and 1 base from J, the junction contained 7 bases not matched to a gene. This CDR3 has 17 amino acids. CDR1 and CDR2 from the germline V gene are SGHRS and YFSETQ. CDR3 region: CASSLGAGQSSGNTIYF. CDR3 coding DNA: TGCGCCAGCAGCTTGGGCGCGGGACAGAGTTCTGGAAACACCATATATTTT.

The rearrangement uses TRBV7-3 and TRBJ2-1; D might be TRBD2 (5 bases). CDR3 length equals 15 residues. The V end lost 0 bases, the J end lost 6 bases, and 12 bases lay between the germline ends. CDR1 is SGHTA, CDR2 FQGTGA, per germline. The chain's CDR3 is CASSLTDLAPNEQFF. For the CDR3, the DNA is TGTGCCAGCAGCTTAACGGACCTAGCACCCAATGAGCAGTTCTTC. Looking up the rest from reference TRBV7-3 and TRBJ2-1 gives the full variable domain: GAGVSQTPSNKVTEKGKYVELRCDPISGHTALYWYRQSLGQGPEFLIYFQGTGAADDSGLPNDRFFAVRPEGSVSTLKIQRTERGDSAVYLCASSLTDLAPNEQFFGPGTRLTVL.

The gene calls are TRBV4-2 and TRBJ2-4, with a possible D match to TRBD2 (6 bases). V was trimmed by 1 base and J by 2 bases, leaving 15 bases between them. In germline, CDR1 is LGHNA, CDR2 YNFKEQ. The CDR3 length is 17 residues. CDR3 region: CASSQVWEARSKNIQYF. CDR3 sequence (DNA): TGTGCCAGCAGCCAAGTATGGGAGGCGCGGTCCAAAAACATTCAGTACTTC.

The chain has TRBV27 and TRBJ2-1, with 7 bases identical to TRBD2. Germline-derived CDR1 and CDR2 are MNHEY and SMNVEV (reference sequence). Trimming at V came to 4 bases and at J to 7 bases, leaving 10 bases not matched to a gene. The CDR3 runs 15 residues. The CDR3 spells CASSYRAGESNEQFF. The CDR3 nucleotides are TGTGCCAGCAGTTATAGGGCGGGAGAGAGTAATGAGCAGTTCTTC.

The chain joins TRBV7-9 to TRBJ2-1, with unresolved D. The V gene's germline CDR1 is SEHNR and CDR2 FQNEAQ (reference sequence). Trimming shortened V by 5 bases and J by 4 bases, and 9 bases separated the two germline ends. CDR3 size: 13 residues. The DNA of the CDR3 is TGTGCCAGCAGCCGTCCGGGTTACAATGAGCAGTTCTTC. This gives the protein CASSRPGYNEQFF.

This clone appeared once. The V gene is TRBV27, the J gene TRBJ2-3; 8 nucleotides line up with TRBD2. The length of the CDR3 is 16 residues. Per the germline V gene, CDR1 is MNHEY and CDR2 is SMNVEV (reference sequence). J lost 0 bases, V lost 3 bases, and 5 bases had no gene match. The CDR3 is CASSFLAGTSTDTQYF. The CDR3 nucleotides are TGTGCCAGCAGTTTTTTAGCGGGGACTAGCACAGATACGCAGTATTTT.

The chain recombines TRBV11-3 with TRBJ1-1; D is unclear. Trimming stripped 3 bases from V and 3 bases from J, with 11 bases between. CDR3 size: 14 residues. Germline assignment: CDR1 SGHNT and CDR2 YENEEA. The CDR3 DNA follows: TGTGCCAGCAGCTTGTCCGGGTCCGACACTGAAGCTTTCTTT. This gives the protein CASSLSGSDTEAFF.

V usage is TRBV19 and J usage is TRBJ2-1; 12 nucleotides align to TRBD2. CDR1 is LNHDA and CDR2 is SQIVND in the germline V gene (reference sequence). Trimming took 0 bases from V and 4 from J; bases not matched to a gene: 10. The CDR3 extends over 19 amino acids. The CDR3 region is CASSIDPTPGLAGYNEQFF. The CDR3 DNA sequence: TGTGCCAGTAGTATAGACCCCACCCCCGGACTAGCGGGATACAATGAGCAGTTCTTC.

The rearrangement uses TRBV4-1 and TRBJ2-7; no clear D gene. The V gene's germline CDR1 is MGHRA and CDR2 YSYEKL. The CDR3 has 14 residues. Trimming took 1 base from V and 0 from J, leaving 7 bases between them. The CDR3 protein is CASSQAYNSYEQYF. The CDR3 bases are TGCGCCAGCAGCCAAGCGTACAACTCCTACGAGCAGTACTTC.